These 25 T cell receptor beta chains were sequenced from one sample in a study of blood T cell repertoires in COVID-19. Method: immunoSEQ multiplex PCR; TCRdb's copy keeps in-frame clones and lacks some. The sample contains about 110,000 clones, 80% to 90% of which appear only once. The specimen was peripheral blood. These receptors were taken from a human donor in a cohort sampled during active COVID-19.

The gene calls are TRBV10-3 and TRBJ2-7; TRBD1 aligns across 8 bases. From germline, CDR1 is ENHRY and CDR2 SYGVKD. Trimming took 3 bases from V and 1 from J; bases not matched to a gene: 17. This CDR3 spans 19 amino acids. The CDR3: CAISEPSGGASFGSYEQYF. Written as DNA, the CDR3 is TGTGCCATCAGTGAACCCTCAGGGGGCGCCTCTTTCGGGTCCTACGAGCAGTACTTC.

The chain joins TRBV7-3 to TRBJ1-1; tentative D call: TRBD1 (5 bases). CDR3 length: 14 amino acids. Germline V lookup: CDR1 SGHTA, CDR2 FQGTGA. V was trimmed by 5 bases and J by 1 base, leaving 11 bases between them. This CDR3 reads CASSPSRENTEAFF. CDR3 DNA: TGTGCCAGCAGCCCATCCAGGGAGAACACTGAAGCTTTCTTT.

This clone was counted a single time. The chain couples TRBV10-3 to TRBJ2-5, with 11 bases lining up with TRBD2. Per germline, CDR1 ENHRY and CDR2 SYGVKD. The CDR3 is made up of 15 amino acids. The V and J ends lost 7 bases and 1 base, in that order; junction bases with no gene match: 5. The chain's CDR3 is CAITASGGLQETQYF. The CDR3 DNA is TGTGCCATCACGGCTAGCGGGGGGCTCCAAGAGACCCAGTACTTC.

CDR3 DNA: TGTGCCAGGGAGACAGGGGAGTGGTCTGAAGCTTTCTTT. The encoded protein is CARETGEWSEAFF. V usage is TRBV2 and J usage is TRBJ1-1; TRBD1 matches at 8 bases. The CDR3 consists of 13 residues. The trim removed 9 bases at V and 6 bases at J, leaving 9 bases unmatched. Per the germline V gene, CDR1 is SNHLY and CDR2 is FYNNEI.

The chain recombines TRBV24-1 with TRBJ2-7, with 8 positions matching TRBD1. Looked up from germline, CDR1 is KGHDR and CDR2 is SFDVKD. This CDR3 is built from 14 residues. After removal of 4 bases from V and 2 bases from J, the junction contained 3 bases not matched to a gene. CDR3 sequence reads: CATSDGQGTYEQYF. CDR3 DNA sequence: TGTGCCACCAGTGACGGACAGGGAACCTACGAGCAGTACTTC.

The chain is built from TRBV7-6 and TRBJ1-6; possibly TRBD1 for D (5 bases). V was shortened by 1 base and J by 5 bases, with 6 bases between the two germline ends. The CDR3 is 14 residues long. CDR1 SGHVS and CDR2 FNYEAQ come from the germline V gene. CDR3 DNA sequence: TGTGCCAGCAGCTTAGGACAGAATAATTCACCCCTCCACTTT. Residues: CASSLGQNNSPLHF. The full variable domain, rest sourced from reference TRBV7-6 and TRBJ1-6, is GAGVSQSPRYKVTKRGQDVALRCDPISGHVSLYWYRQALGQGPEFLTYFNYEAQQDKSGLPNDRFSAERPEGSISTLTIQRTEQRDSAMYRCASSLGQNNSPLHFGNGTRLTVT.

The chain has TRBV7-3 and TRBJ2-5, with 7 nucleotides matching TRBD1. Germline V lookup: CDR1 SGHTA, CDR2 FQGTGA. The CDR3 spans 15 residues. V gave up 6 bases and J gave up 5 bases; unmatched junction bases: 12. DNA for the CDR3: TGTGCCAGCAGTTCTGGGACAGTCTTTGGGGAGACCCAGTACTTC. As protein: CASSSGTVFGETQYF. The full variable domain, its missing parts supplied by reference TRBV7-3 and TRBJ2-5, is GAGVSQTPSNKVTEKGKYVELRCDPISGHTALYWYRQSLGQGPEFLIYFQGTGAADDSGLPNDRFFAVRPEGSVSTLKIQRTERGDSAVYLCASSSGTVFGETQYFGPGTRLLVL.

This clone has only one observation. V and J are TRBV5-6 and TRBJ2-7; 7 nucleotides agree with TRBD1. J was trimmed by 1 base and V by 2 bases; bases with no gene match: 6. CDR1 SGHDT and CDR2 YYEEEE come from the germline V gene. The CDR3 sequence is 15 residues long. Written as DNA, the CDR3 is TGTGCCAGCAGCTTCTACAGGGGCCGTTCCTACGAGCAGTACTTC. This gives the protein CASSFYRGRSYEQYF.

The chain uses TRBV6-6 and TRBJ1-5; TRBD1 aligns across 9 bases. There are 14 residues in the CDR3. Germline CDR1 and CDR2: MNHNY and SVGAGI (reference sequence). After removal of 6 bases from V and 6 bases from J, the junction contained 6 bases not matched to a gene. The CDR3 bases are TGTGCCAGCAGGGGGGGGACAGGGTCTCAGCCCCAGCATTTT. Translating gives CASRGGTGSQPQHF.

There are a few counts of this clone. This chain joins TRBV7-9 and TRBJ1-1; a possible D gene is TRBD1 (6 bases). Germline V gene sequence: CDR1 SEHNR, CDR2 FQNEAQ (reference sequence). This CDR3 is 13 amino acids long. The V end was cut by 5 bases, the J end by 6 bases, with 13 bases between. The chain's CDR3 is CASSHQGSPEAFF. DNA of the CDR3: TGTGCCAGCAGCCATCAGGGGTCCCCTGAAGCTTTCTTT. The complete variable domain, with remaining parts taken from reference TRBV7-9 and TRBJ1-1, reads DTGVSQNPRHKITKRGQNVTFRCDPISEHNRLYWYRQTLGQGPEFLTYFQNEAQLEKSRLLSDRFSAERPKGSFSTLEIQRTEQGDSAMYLCASSHQGSPEAFFGQGTRLTVV.

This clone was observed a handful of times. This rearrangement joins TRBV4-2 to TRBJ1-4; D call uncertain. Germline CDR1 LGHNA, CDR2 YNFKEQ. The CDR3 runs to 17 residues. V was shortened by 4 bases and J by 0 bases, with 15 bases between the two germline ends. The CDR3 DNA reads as TGTGCCAGCAGCCTAGAAAGGCAGACAACAACTAATGAAAAACTGTTTTTT. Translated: CASSLERQTTTNEKLFF.

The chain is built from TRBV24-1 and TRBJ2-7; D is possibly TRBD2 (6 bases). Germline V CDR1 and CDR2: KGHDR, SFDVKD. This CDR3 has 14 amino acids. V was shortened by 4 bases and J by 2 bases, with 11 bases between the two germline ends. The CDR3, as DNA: TGTGCCACCAGTGACCCACGGGGGACCTACGAGCAGTACTTC. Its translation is CATSDPRGTYEQYF.

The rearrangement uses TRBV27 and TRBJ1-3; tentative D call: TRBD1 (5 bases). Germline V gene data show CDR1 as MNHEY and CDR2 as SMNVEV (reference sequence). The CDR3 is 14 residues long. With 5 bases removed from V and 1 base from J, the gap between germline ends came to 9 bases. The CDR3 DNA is TGTGCCAGCAGTGGGGCGGTTTCTGGAAACACCATATATTTT. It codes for CASSGAVSGNTIYF.

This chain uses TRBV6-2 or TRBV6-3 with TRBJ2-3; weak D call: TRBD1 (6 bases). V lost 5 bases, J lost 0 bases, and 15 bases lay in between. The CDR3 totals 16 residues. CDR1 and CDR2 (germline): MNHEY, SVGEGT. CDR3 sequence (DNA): TGTGCCAGCAGTCACTACGGGACACCCAGCACAGATACGCAGTATTTT. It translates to CASSHYGTPSTDTQYF.

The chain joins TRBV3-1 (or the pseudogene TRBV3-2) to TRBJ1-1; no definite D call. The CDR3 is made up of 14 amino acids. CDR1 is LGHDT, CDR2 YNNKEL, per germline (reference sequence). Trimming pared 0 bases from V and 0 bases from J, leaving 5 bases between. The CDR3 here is CASSQDSMNTEAFF. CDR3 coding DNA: TGTGCCAGCAGCCAAGACAGTATGAACACTGAAGCTTTCTTT.

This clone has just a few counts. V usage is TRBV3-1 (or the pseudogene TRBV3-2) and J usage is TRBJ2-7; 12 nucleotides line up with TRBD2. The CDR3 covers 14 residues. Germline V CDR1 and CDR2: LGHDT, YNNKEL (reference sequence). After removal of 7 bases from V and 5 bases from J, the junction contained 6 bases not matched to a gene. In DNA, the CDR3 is TGTGCCAGCACCTCTAGCGGGGGGGCGGACGAGCAGTACTTC. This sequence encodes CASTSSGGADEQYF.

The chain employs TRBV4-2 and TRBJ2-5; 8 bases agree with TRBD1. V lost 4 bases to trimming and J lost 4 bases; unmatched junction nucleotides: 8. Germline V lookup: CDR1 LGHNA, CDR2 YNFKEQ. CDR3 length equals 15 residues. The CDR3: CASSRSGGGLETQYF. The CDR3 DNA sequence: TGTGCCAGCAGCCGCTCAGGGGGCGGATTAGAGACCCAGTACTTC.

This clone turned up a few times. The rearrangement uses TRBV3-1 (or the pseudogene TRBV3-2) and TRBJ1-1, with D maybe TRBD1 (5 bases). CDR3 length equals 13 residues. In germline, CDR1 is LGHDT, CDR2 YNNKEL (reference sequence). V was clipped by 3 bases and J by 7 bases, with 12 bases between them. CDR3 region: CASSQTTENEAFF. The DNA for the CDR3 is TGTGCCAGCAGCCAGACGACAGAAAATGAAGCTTTCTTT.

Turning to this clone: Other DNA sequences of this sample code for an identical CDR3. CDR3 sequence: CASRGGQGSYEQYF. The CDR3 DNA reads as TGTGCCAGCAGGGGGGGACAGGGGAGCTACGAGCAGTACTTC. The chain is built from TRBV2 and TRBJ2-7; 10 nucleotides match TRBD1. V was clipped by 6 bases and J by 3 bases; unmatched bases: 5. This CDR3 spans 14 amino acids. CDR1 SNHLY and CDR2 FYNNEI come from the germline V gene.

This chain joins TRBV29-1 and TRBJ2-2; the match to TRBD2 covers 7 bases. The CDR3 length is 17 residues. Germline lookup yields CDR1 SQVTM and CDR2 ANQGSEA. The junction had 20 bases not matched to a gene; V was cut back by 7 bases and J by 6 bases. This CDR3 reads CSGGQGTGGRDPGELFF. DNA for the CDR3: TGCAGCGGCGGACAAGGTACAGGCGGGAGAGACCCCGGGGAGCTGTTTTTT.

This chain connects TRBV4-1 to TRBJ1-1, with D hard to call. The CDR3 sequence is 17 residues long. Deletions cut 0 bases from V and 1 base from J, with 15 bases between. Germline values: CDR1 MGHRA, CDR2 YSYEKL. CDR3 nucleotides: TGCGCCAGCAGCCAAGAAAGGTCGGGGTTGAAGAACACTGAAGCTTTCTTT. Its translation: CASSQERSGLKNTEAFF.

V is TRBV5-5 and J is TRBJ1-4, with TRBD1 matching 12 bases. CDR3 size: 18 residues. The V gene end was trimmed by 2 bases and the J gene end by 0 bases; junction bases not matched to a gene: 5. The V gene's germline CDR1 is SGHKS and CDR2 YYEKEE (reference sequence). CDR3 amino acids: CASSLGTGGRPTNEKLFF. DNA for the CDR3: TGTGCCAGCAGCTTAGGGACAGGGGGCCGGCCAACTAATGAAAAACTGTTTTTT. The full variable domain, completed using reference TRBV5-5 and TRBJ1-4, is DAGVTQSPTHLIKTRGQQVTLRCSPISGHKSVSWYQQVLGQGPQFIFQYYEKEERGRGNFPDRFSARQFPNYSSELNVNALLLGDSALYLCASSLGTGGRPTNEKLFFGSGTQLSVL.

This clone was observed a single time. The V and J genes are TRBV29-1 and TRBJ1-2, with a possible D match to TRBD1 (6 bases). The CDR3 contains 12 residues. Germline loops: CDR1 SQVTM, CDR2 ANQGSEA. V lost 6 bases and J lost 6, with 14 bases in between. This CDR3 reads CSVGYRDDGYTF. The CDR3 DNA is TGCAGCGTGGGATACAGGGACGATGGCTACACCTTC.

CDR3 in amino acids: CSASLTSFSYEQYF. The CDR3 coding sequence is TGCAGCGCCTCATTAACTAGTTTCTCCTACGAGCAGTACTTC. V is TRBV29-1 and J is TRBJ2-7, with D maybe TRBD2 (5 bases). Germline CDR1 SQVTM, CDR2 ANQGSEA. The V end was cut by 7 bases, the J end by 0 bases, with 16 bases between. The CDR3 covers 14 residues.

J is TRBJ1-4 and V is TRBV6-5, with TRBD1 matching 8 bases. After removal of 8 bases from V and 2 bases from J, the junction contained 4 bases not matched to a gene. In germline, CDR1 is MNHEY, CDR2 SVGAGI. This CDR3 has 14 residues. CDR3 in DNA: TGTGCCAGCGGACGGACAGGGACTAATGAAAAACTGTTTTTT. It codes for CASGRTGTNEKLFF.